The next 11 T cell receptor beta chains were all read from a single sample in a study of CD8 T cells in Susac syndrome. With random hexamers, reverse transcription was performed on 0.5 to 1 ug of RNA. TCRdb re-called the immunoSEQ multiplex PCR reads through MiXCR, storing one row per CDR3 protein. The repertoire consists of 100,000 or so distinct CDR3 sequences, with around 90% occurring once and the leading ten covering over 0.12%. Source material: CD4+ T cells from PBMCs. Receptors originate from a human donor in good health.

This clonotype was counted once. V usage is TRBV3-1 and J usage is TRBJ1-1, with D unclear. Between the trimmed V and J ends, which lost 1 base and 4 bases, there was a span of 7 bases. The CDR3 sequence is 13 residues long. Per germline, CDR1 LGHDT and CDR2 YNNKEL (reference sequence). The CDR3 reads CASSQVWSTEAFF. The CDR3 bases are TGTGCCAGCAGCCAAGTCTGGAGCACTGAAGCTTTCTTT.

This rearrangement joins TRBV23-1 to TRBJ2-5, with TRBD2 matching over 7 bases. TRBV23-1 is designated an ORF whose function remains uncertain. The CDR3 has 16 amino acids. V lost 0 bases and J lost 5; bases outside the gene matches: 9. The CDR3 DNA is TGCGCCAGCAGTCAATCGGGGGACTATAAGAAGGAGACCCAGTACTTC. It yields the protein CASSQSGDYKKETQYF.

V usage is TRBV19 and J usage is TRBJ1-2; 7 positions agree with TRBD1. In germline, CDR1 is LNHDA, CDR2 SQIVND (reference sequence). V dropped 10 bases and J dropped 4; count of bases not matched to a gene: 9. CDR3 length: 13 amino acids. For the CDR3, the DNA is TGTGCCACTTTGCCAGGGGGACGCTATGGCTACACCTTC. This sequence encodes CATLPGGRYGYTF.

This clonotype appeared once. This chain joins TRBV29-1 and TRBJ1-5; possible D gene TRBD1, 6 bases. The CDR3 consists of 15 residues. The V and J ends lost 6 bases and 7 bases respectively, with 22 bases between them. Germline V gene data show CDR1 as SQVTM and CDR2 as ANQGSEA. The CDR3, as DNA: TGCAGCGTCTCCCTTGAGGCAGGGGTAGGACAGCCCCAGCATTTT. The encoded protein is CSVSLEAGVGQPQHF.

This rearrangement joins TRBV7-8 to TRBJ2-2, with D tentatively TRBD1 (6 bases). Germline V gene sequence: CDR1 SGHVS, CDR2 FQNEAQ. CDR3 length equals 19 residues. Trimming shortened V by 1 base and J by 0 bases, and 18 bases separated the two germline ends. CDR3 loop: CASSLGAGQTAANTGELFF. The CDR3 DNA is TGTGCCAGCAGCTTAGGGGCTGGACAGACGGCCGCGAACACCGGGGAGCTGTTTTTT.

V and J are TRBV7-6 and TRBJ2-5; TRBD2 aligns across 7 bases. J was trimmed by 4 bases and V by 4 bases; bases with no gene match: 3. Germline V gene data show CDR1 as SGHVS and CDR2 as FNYEAQ. CDR3 length: 13 amino acids. The CDR3 reads CASSSGTIETQYF. The CDR3 bases are TGTGCCAGCAGCTCCGGGACTATAGAGACCCAGTACTTC.

The chain is built from TRBV5-4 and TRBJ2-5; no clear D. The CDR3 is 13 amino acids. V lost 4 bases and J lost 5, with 12 bases in between. Germline loops: CDR1 SGHNT, CDR2 YYREEE (reference sequence). CDR3 nucleotide sequence: TGTGCCAGCAGCCCTCCAGACTGGGAGACCCAGTACTTC. Encoded protein: CASSPPDWETQYF.

A single count supports this clonotype. V is TRBV5-8 and J is TRBJ1-3; D not resolved. The CDR3 runs 15 residues. Germline loops: CDR1 SGHTS, CDR2 YDEGEE. V lost 5 bases to trimming and J lost 4 bases, with 16 bases between them. The CDR3 nucleotides read TGTGCCAGCAGGGAGTCCCCGGGCTCGGGAAACACCATATATTTT. Translating gives CASRESPGSGNTIYF. Filled out from reference TRBV5-8 and TRBJ1-3, the complete variable domain reads EAGVTQSPTHLIKTRGQQATLRCSPISGHTSVYWYQQALGLGLQFLLWYDEGEERNRGNFPPRFSGRQFPNYSSELNVNALELEDSALYLCASRESPGSGNTIYFGEGSWLTVV.

This chain joins TRBV25-1 and TRBJ2-1; D is undetermined. Germline assignment: CDR1 MGHDK and CDR2 SYGVNS. Trimming took 8 bases from V and 4 from J, leaving 9 bases between them. This CDR3 has 12 amino acids. The chain's CDR3 is CASRGVYNEQFF. For the CDR3, the DNA is TGTGCCAGCCGTGGAGTGTACAATGAGCAGTTCTTC.

The chain employs TRBV6-2 or TRBV6-3 and TRBJ2-2, with unresolved D. V was trimmed by 10 bases and J by 3 bases, leaving 21 bases between them. The CDR3 spans 16 residues. Germline V gene sequence: CDR1 MNHEY, CDR2 SVGEGT. The CDR3 sequence is CATLRTDLSYTGELFF. The CDR3 nucleotides are TGTGCCACCCTGAGGACGGATTTGTCTTACACCGGGGAGCTGTTTTTT.

DNA of the CDR3: TGCAGCGTTGGGGCAGGGAACACTGAAGCTTTCTTT. The encoded protein is CSVGAGNTEAFF. V usage is TRBV29-1 and J usage is TRBJ1-1, with D unresolved. The V gene lost 4 bases and the J gene lost 1 base, with 7 bases spanning the gap. This CDR3 region has 12 residues. Germline V gives CDR1 SQVTM, CDR2 ANQGSEA.